This TCR beta chain was identified in a study of blood T cell repertoires in COVID-19. Across the study: Material from acute and convalescent COVID-19 was sourced from the United States, Italy and Spain. T cells, B-cell-depleted T cells, or PBMCs supplied cDNA or gDNA.

J lost 1 base, V lost 1 base, and 4 bases had no gene match. Germline loops: CDR1 SGHDT, CDR2 YYEEEE. The CDR3 totals 16 residues. Clones were sequenced by immunoSEQ multiplex PCR, and TCRdb holds only the in-frame ones, with some missing. The repertoire holds 270,000 or so clones, with 85% as singletons. What was sequenced was peripheral blood. V gene TRBV5-6 combines with J gene TRBJ1-5; 8 positions match TRBD1. The clonotype was recovered from a human donor in a cohort sampled during active COVID-19. The CDR3 loop reads CASSLRQGISNQPQHF. In nucleotides, the CDR3 is TGTGCCAGCAGCTTGCGACAGGGGATAAGCAATCAGCCCCAGCATTTT.